This T cell receptor (beta chain) was documented in a study of human T cells and chemical hapten exposure. Unfractionated whole blood was the source of the extracted total RNA. Germline CDR1 SGHAT, CDR2 FQNNGV. The CDR3 contains 13 residues. Deletions cut 5 bases from V and 6 bases from J, with 14 bases between. TCRdb reanalysed the 5' RACE reads using MiXCR and keeps one entry per CDR3 protein. The data contain roughly 120,000 distinct CDR3 sequences, roughly 19% of them seen just once; the ten biggest clones take up around 2.8%. The receptor comes from a human donor in good health. The chain combines TRBV11-2 with TRBJ2-7; D is possibly TRBD2 (5 bases). The CDR3 reads CASSLSSGSEQYF. For the CDR3, the DNA is TGTGCCAGCAGCCTCTCTAGTGGGAGCGAGCAGTACTTC.